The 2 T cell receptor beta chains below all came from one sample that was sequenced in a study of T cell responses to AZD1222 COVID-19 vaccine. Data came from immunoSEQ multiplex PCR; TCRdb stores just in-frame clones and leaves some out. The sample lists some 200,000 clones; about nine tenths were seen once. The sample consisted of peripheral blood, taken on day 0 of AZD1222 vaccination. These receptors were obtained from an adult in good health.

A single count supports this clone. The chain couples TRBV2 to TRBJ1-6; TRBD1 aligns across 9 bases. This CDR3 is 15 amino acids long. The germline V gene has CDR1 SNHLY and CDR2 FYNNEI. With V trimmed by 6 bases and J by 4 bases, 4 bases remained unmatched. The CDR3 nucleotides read TGTGCCAGCAGCCCCGGACAGGGGTATAATTCACCCCTCCACTTT. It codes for CASSPGQGYNSPLHF.

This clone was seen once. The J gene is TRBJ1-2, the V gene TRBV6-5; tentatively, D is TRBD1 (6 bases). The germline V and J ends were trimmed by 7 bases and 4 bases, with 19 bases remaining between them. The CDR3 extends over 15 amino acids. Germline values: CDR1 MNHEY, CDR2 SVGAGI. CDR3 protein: CASTITSDRFYGYTF. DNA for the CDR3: TGTGCCAGCACCATCACTTCCGACAGGTTCTATGGCTACACCTTC.